This is a list of T cell receptor beta chains from one sample in a study of vaccination effects on CD4 cells after COVID-19. TCRdb keeps only in-frame clones here, not all; method: immunoSEQ multiplex PCR. The sample has about 45,000 clones; approximately 70% are singletons. These receptors have no identified antigens. The material sequenced was CD4+ T cells from PBMCs cultured with a peptide pool, taken before COVID-19 vaccination. The source of these receptors is a human donor who had a prior SARS-CoV-2 infection. CDR3s include the opening cysteine and the closing phenylalanine or tryptophan. A D gene is named only where the DNA matches it firmly. Rows give clone size only sometimes, using once, few, many, or a class for an expanded clone.

cdr3_aa	cdr3_nt	j_call	v_call	d_call	cdr3_length	clone_size
CATSRGYTEAFF	TGTGCCACCAGCAGAGGTTATACTGAAGCTTTCTTT	TRBJ1-1	TRBV15	-	12	-
CASAQQGAGETQYF	TGTGCTAGTGCCCAACAGGGGGCTGGAGAGACCCAGTACTTC	TRBJ2-5	TRBV12-5	TRBD1	14	-
CASSSETMSTEAFF	TGTGCCAGCTCGTCGGAAACCATGAGTACTGAAGCTTTCTTT	TRBJ1-1	TRBV2	-	14	-
CAWSPGWSAAYNSPLHF	TGTGCCTGGAGTCCAGGCTGGAGCGCGGCCTATAATTCACCCCTCCACTTT	TRBJ1-6	TRBV30	-	17	-
CASTPFGGPHNEQFF	TGCGCCAGCACCCCATTTGGCGGACCGCACAATGAGCAGTTCTTC	TRBJ2-1	TRBV23-1	-	15	-
CASSYSQDRETEAFF	TGTGCCAGCAGTTACTCTCAGGACAGGGAGACTGAAGCTTTCTTT	TRBJ1-1	TRBV6-2/TRBV6-3	TRBD1	15	-
CASSFTGRGEKLFF	TGTGCCAGCAGCTTCACAGGCCGGGGGGAAAAACTGTTTTTT	TRBJ1-4	TRBV5-6	-	14	-
CSVEGLAGASYNEQFF	TGCAGCGTTGAAGGACTAGCGGGGGCTTCATACAATGAGCAGTTCTTC	TRBJ2-1	TRBV29-1	TRBD2	16	-
CATSRAPGQGQPQHF	TGTGCCACCAGCAGAGCCCCGGGACAGGGACAGCCCCAGCATTTT	TRBJ1-5	TRBV15	TRBD1	15	-
CATSRAWDEQYF	TGTGCCACCAGCAGGGCTTGGGACGAGCAGTACTTC	TRBJ2-7	TRBV15	-	12	-
CASSFLSVETQYF	TGTGCCAGCAGCTTCTTGAGTGTGGAGACCCAGTACTTC	TRBJ2-5	TRBV7-9	-	13	few
CATSDLSRGSSYNEQFF	TGTGCCACCAGTGACCTCAGCAGGGGGAGCTCCTACAATGAGCAGTTCTTC	TRBJ2-1	TRBV24-1	TRBD1	17	-
CASSFAGTSGYNEQFF	TGTGCCAGCAGCTTCGCCGGGACTAGCGGATACAATGAGCAGTTCTTC	TRBJ2-1	TRBV7-2	TRBD2	16	-
CSVELGGIETQYF	TGCAGCGTTGAGTTGGGGGGGATAGAGACCCAGTACTTC	TRBJ2-5	TRBV29-1	TRBD2	13	-
CSASPLARQYF	TGCAGTGCTAGTCCTCTAGCGAGACAGTACTTC	TRBJ2-7	TRBV20-1	-	11	-
CASSMIGPNSNEQFF	TGTGCCAGTAGTATGATCGGGCCAAACTCGAATGAGCAGTTCTTC	TRBJ2-1	TRBV19	-	15	-
CASRQRANTGELFF	TGTGCCAGCCGTCAACGCGCGAACACCGGGGAGCTGTTTTTT	TRBJ2-2	TRBV27	-	14	-
CASSLGGGQETQYF	TGCGCCAGCAGCTTGGGGGGTGGCCAAGAGACCCAGTACTTC	TRBJ2-5	TRBV5-1	-	14	-
CASSQSVGGLGNQPQHF	TGTGCCAGCTCACAGTCCGTTGGGGGGCTAGGCAATCAGCCCCAGCATTTT	TRBJ1-5	TRBV18	-	17	-
CASSGRTGPHNSPLHF	TGTGCCAGCAGTGGGCGGACAGGGCCGCATAATTCACCCCTCCACTTT	TRBJ1-6	TRBV6-1	TRBD1	16	-
CASSPLGATYTEAFF	TGCGCCAGCAGCCCCCTCGGGGCAACGTACACTGAAGCTTTCTTT	TRBJ1-1	TRBV5-1	-	15	-
CASSETGGTDTQYF	TGTGCCAGCAGCGAGACAGGAGGCACAGATACGCAGTATTTT	TRBJ2-3	TRBV7-3	-	14	-
CASSIMTTSYEQYF	TGTGCCAGTAGTATCATGACGACATCCTACGAGCAGTACTTC	TRBJ2-7	TRBV19	-	14	-
CASSRTSGTGNYEQYF	TGTGCCAGCAGTCGAACTTCCGGGACAGGGAACTACGAGCAGTACTTC	TRBJ2-7	TRBV28	TRBD1	16	-
CASSLGGRAPGGKQYF	TGTGCCAGCAGCTTGGGAGGGAGGGCCCCCGGGGGCAAGCAGTACTTC	TRBJ2-7	TRBV5-6	-	16	-
CASSRAGQHYGYTF	TGTGCCAGCAGCCGAGCCGGACAGCACTATGGCTACACCTTC	TRBJ1-2	TRBV4-2	-	14	few
CASSYNADTQYF	TGTGCCAGCAGTTACAACGCAGATACGCAGTATTTT	TRBJ2-3	TRBV6-2/TRBV6-3	-	12	-
CASSPRGRESYEQYF	TGTGCCAGCTCGCCACGGGGGCGGGAGTCCTACGAGCAGTACTTC	TRBJ2-7	TRBV18	-	15	-
CASSISFGTLYEQYF	TGTGCCAGTAGTATTAGTTTCGGGACACTCTACGAGCAGTACTTC	TRBJ2-7	TRBV19	-	15	-
CASSVMGNTEAFF	TGTGCCAGCAGTGTAATGGGGAACACTGAAGCTTTCTTT	TRBJ1-1	TRBV2	-	13	-
CSASKVQPLRYTF	TGCAGTGCTAGTAAGGTTCAGCCGTTGCGCTACACCTTC	TRBJ1-2	TRBV20-1	-	13	-
CASSALRGGITYEQYF	TGTGCCAGCTCCGCCCTTCGCGGGGGGATCACCTACGAGCAGTACTTC	TRBJ2-7	TRBV18	TRBD2	16	-
CATSRKPGAEAFF	TGTGCCACCAGCAGGAAACCAGGGGCTGAAGCTTTCTTT	TRBJ1-1	TRBV15	-	13	medium-sized
CASSLLSGSDEQYF	TGTGCCAGCAGTTTATTATCAGGGTCGGACGAGCAGTACTTC	TRBJ2-7	TRBV27	-	14	few
CASSYQVTGELFF	TGTGCCAGCAGTTACCAAGTCACCGGGGAGCTGTTTTTT	TRBJ2-2	TRBV6-5	-	13	few
CASSYKWGPLGPQHF	TGTGCCAGCAGTTACAAATGGGGGCCTCTGGGGCCCCAGCATTTT	TRBJ1-5	TRBV6-5	-	15	-
CACRPGSKNTGELFF	TGTGCCTGTCGACCGGGGTCTAAGAACACCGGGGAGCTGTTTTTT	TRBJ2-2	TRBV30	-	15	many
CASRGDPLGAFF	TGTGCCAGCAGGGGGGATCCCTTGGGAGCTTTCTTT	TRBJ1-1	TRBV28	-	12	-
CASSLSGAVTYNEQFF	TGTGCCAGCAGCTTATCGGGGGCCGTAACCTACAATGAGCAGTTCTTC	TRBJ2-1	TRBV7-3	-	16	-
CASSGGDGETQYF	TGTGCCAGCAGCGGGGGGGATGGCGAGACCCAGTACTTC	TRBJ2-5	TRBV5-4	TRBD2	13	-
CASSPFTGSGNTIYF	TGTGCCAGCAGCCCATTCACAGGTTCTGGAAACACCATATATTTT	TRBJ1-3	TRBV14	-	15	-
CATSDHTGRTGTDTQYF	TGTGCCACCAGTGATCACACAGGGCGAACGGGCACAGATACGCAGTATTTT	TRBJ2-3	TRBV24-1	-	17	once
CASSPPGGETQYF	TGTGCCAGCTCACCCCCCGGGGGAGAGACCCAGTACTTC	TRBJ2-5	TRBV18	-	13	-
CASSLEGDPPAGEQFF	TGCGCCAGCAGCTTGGAAGGTGACCCCCCGGCTGGTGAGCAGTTCTTC	TRBJ2-1	TRBV5-1	-	16	-
CASSTGTGAARISYNEQFF	TGTGCCAGCAGCACAGGGACAGGGGCGGCCAGAATCTCCTACAATGAGCAGTTCTTC	TRBJ2-1	TRBV7-8	TRBD1	19	-
CASSFSRQGAPNEKLFF	TGTGCCAGCAGTTTCTCAAGACAGGGGGCGCCTAATGAAAAACTGTTTTTT	TRBJ1-4	TRBV27	TRBD1	17	-
CASSRGLPSYNEQFF	TGTGCCAGTAGTAGGGGTCTGCCCTCCTACAATGAGCAGTTCTTC	TRBJ2-1	TRBV19	-	15	-
CASHTLLRGYTGELFF	TGTGCCAGTCACACCCTTCTCCGGGGGTACACCGGGGAGCTGTTTTTT	TRBJ2-2	TRBV19	-	16	-
CASSHGAGRNNEQFF	TGTGCCAGCAGCCACGGAGCGGGGCGAAACAATGAGCAGTTCTTC	TRBJ2-1	TRBV7-9	TRBD2	15	-
CASNGGPGANVLTF	TGCGCCAGCAATGGGGGGCCTGGGGCCAACGTCCTGACTTTC	TRBJ2-6	TRBV5-1	-	14	-
CSVPPDRGVGTQYF	TGCAGCGTCCCCCCGGACAGGGGGGTAGGGACCCAGTACTTC	TRBJ2-5	TRBV29-1	TRBD1	14	-
CASSISGRPRRGNEQFF	TGTGCCAGCAGTATTAGCGGGAGGCCCCGCCGTGGGAATGAGCAGTTCTTC	TRBJ2-1	TRBV27	TRBD2	17	-
CASSLGQPYGYTF	TGTGCCAGCAGCTTGGGACAGCCATATGGCTACACCTTC	TRBJ1-2	TRBV5-5	-	13	-
CASTPARTRDTQYF	TGTGCCAGTACTCCCGCCCGGACTAGGGATACGCAGTATTTT	TRBJ2-3	TRBV19	TRBD2	14	-
CASAPRNRGLNEYF	TGTGCCAGCGCCCCTCGAAACAGGGGGCTTAACGAGTACTTC	TRBJ2-5	TRBV6-5	TRBD1	14	-